This T cell receptor beta chain comes out of a study of cytomegalovirus exposure and HLA in healthy donors (dated by TCRdb to about 2017). About the investigation overall: A later analysis indicated that the 120 or so validation repertoires were generated on the platform also employed for the approximately 700 repertoires of the first cohort. The study was designed to test whether signatures of past pathogen exposure could be identified by cataloging public T cell receptors. In addition to the first cohort of 666 subjects, a separate validation cohort of approximately 110 different subjects was used. To predict cytomegalovirus infection status, the study brought together high-throughput TCR immunosequencing, statistical association of individual TCRs with disease status, and machine learning. The paper's findings and limits, for the study overall: The validation cohort had no HLA typing available for a later analysis, so co-occurrence within that cohort was assessed over all 120 or so repertoires. Of the cluster scores, about 94% were above 0 in a later analysis, which found that TCRs clustered in the first cohort also tended to co-occur in the roughly 130 validation repertoires. The classifier was reported to diagnose cytomegalovirus status with high specificity and sensitivity in both the original and validation cohorts. Most TCR sequences were observed very rarely across donors, whereas some public TCRs were present in many individuals. The authors suggested that the approach could potentially be generalized to other disease states and immunological phenotypes. A few of the identified cytomegalovirus-associated TCR beta chains were confirmed in vitro to be specific for cytomegalovirus antigens. A total of fewer than 200 TCR beta chains were listed by the study as associated with cytomegalovirus.

CDR1 and CDR2, per the germline V gene, are SGHDT and YYEEEE. Inclusive of the bounding cysteine and phenylalanine, the CDR3 is 17 residues long. The kept DNA is CDR3 alone, 51 bases in frame from the first base. V trim: 4 bases; J trim: 0 bases; unmatched bases: 9. Libraries were built with the immunoSEQ multiplex PCR assay. The authors' analysis ran thus. A statistical classification framework was built to diagnose cytomegalovirus status from the catalog of TCR beta chain sequences. The immuneACCESS repertoire file appears here via TCRdb, limited to in-frame rearrangements. These files lack a portion of the clones; in checked studies, under half of the deficit traces to unresolved V genes, and the cause of the others is not known. V and J calls and clone size are given by that table; D and trimming were obtained from the DNA. Present in this sample are 82,000 or so clones, approximately 93% of which were seen just once. Roughly 0.74% of the sample rests with the top ten.

This clone was seen a handful of times. Its antigen remains undetermined. Base qualities are not recorded, but no much larger clone differs from it by a single base. The donors belonged to the validation cohort of about 130 subjects, which was separate from the roughly 670-subject first cohort. The TCR comes from a man aged 18 to 30 in good health and CMV-seronegative. In this chain, TRBV5-6 is recombined with TRBJ1-3, with 8 junctional bases fitting TRBD1. The sequenced material came from PBMCs. The CDR3 amino acid sequence is: CASSPHGQGFSGNTIYF. The nucleotide sequence reads as follows: TGTGCCAGCAGCCCACACGGACAGGGTTTCTCTGGAAACACCATATATTTT.